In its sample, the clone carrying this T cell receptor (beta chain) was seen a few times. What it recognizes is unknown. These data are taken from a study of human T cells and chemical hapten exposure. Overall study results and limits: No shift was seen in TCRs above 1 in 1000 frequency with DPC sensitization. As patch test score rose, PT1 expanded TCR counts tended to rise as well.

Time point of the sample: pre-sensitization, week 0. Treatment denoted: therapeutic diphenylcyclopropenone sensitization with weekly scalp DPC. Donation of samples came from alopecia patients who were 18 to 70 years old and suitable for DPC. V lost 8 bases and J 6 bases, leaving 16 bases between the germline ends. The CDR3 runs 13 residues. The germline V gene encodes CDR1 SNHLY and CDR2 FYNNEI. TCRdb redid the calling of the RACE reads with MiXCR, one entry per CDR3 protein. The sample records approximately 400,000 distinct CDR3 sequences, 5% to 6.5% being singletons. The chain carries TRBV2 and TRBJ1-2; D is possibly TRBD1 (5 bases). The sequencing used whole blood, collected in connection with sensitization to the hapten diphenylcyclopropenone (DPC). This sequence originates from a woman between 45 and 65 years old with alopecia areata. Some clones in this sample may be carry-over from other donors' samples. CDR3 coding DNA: TGTGCCAGCCGCCGGGGGGAGATAGATGGCTACACCTTC. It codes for CASRRGEIDGYTF.